A single T cell receptor beta chain is shown here with its context. This record belongs to a study of T cell changes during pregnancy in multiple sclerosis. Libraries were prepared by immunoSEQ multiplex PCR; TCRdb keeps only in-frame clonotypes and omits some of them. The data contain around 71,000 clones, 92% of them seen just once; the ten biggest clones take up over 1.1%. This specimen was peripheral blood, taken after pregnancy. The TCR comes from a female donor with multiple sclerosis, enrolled in a pregnancy study.

CDR3 region: CSVRDRGFYNEQFF. In DNA form, the CDR3 reads TGCAGCGTCAGGGACAGGGGATTTTACAATGAGCAGTTCTTC. The chain has TRBV29-1 and TRBJ2-1, with 10 positions matching TRBD1. Trimming cost V 6 bases and J 4 bases; bases outside gene matches: 6. The CDR3 sequence is 14 residues long. The germline V gene has CDR1 SQVTM and CDR2 ANQGSEA.